Following are 20 T cell receptor beta chains from one sample sequenced in a study of CD8 T cells in Susac syndrome. Random hexamers primed reverse transcription of about 0.45 to 1 ug RNA. TCRdb re-called the immunoSEQ multiplex PCR reads with MiXCR, one entry per CDR3 protein. The data contain about 80,000 distinct CDR3 sequences, around 94% of them singletons. Sample: CD8+ T cells from PBMCs. All receptors come from a human donor in good health.

The rearrangement joins TRBV4-1 to TRBJ1-2; no clear D gene. The CDR3 runs 13 residues. The ends were cut back, 0 bases at V and 2 bases at J, with 4 bases in the middle. In germline, CDR1 is MGHRA, CDR2 YSYEKL. The CDR3 DNA reads as TGCGCCAGCAGCCAAGATAGGAACTATGGCTACACCTTC. Translation gives CASSQDRNYGYTF.

The V and J genes are TRBV20-1 and TRBJ2-3; TRBD2 aligns across 8 bases. This CDR3 is 12 amino acids long. The V gene end was trimmed by 6 bases and the J gene end by 4 bases; junction bases not matched to a gene: 3. Germline V gene sequence: CDR1 DFQATT, CDR2 SNEGSKA (reference sequence). The DNA of the CDR3 is TGCAGTGCGGCGGGACTAGCAGATACGCAGTATTTT. Its translation is CSAAGLADTQYF.

This sequence joins TRBV9 and TRBJ1-2, with 7 bases aligning to TRBD1. V was clipped by 7 bases and J by 6 bases; unmatched bases: 9. Germline CDR1 is SGDLS and CDR2 is YYNGEE. The CDR3 has 13 residues. The CDR3 DNA is TGTGCCAGCTACGGGGGACAGATCGATGGCTACACCTTC. It encodes CASYGGQIDGYTF.

The V and J genes are TRBV4-1 and TRBJ2-1; 10 nucleotides agree with TRBD1. Germline V gives CDR1 MGHRA, CDR2 YSYEKL. The J segment lost 8 bases and the V segment lost 4 bases, leaving 8 bases of the junction unmatched. There are 15 residues in the CDR3. The CDR3 coding sequence is TGCGCCAGCAGCCCGGGACAGGGGTTGGTCGATGAGCAGTTCTTC. Its translation: CASSPGQGLVDEQFF.

This chain connects TRBV20-1 to TRBJ2-1; D is unresolved. Trimming stripped 5 bases from V and 1 base from J, with 15 bases between. The germline V gene encodes CDR1 DFQATT and CDR2 SNEGSKA (reference sequence). The CDR3 length is 15 residues. This CDR3 is CSALSGSLSYNEQFF. CDR3 DNA: TGCAGTGCTCTATCGGGCAGCCTTTCCTACAATGAGCAGTTCTTC.

This rearrangement joins TRBV28 to TRBJ2-2, with a tentative D call TRBD2 (5 bases). Germline V CDR1 and CDR2: MDHEN, SYDVKM. The CDR3 consists of 14 residues. Trimming took off 3 bases at V and 5 bases at J, with 10 bases between the two ends. The CDR3 sequence is CASSLFRTTGELFF. CDR3 nucleotide sequence: TGTGCCAGCAGTTTGTTCAGGACTACCGGGGAGCTGTTTTTT. The whole variable domain, remainder taken from reference TRBV28 and TRBJ2-2, is DVKVTQSSRYLVKRTGEKVFLECVQDMDHENMFWYRQDPGLGLRLIYFSYDVKMKEKGDIPEGYSVSREKKERFSLILESASTNQTSMYLCASSLFRTTGELFFGEGSRLTVL.

This rearrangement joins TRBV9 to TRBJ1-1, with D tentatively TRBD1 (6 bases). Germline V gives CDR1 SGDLS, CDR2 YYNGEE. V was cut by 3 bases and J by 8 bases, with 14 bases left in between. CDR3 length equals 13 residues. The CDR3, as DNA: TGTGCCAGCAGCGAGGGGATACAGGGAGAAGCTTTCTTT. Protein product: CASSEGIQGEAFF.

CDR3 sequence (DNA): TGTGCCAGCAGTTACCTTGGACCCGGTCTTGAGCAGTTCTTC. Translating gives CASSYLGPGLEQFF. The chain combines TRBV6-5 with TRBJ2-1; D is ambiguous. The CDR3 covers 14 residues. Trimming removed 2 bases at V and 9 bases at J, with 14 bases between. The V gene's germline CDR1 is MNHEY and CDR2 SVGAGI.

This rearrangement joins TRBV12-3 or TRBV12-4 to TRBJ1-1; no definite D call. The CDR3 runs to 13 residues. V lost 2 bases to trimming and J lost 6 bases, with 10 bases between them. The CDR3 DNA sequence: TGTGCCAGCAGTTTAATCCGACACTCTGAAGCTTTCTTT. Its translation: CASSLIRHSEAFF.

The count of this clonotype is one. The CDR3 loop reads CASSAGHRYEQYV. The CDR3 DNA sequence: TGTGCCAGCAGTGCCGGGCACCGCTACGAGCAGTACGTC. The rearrangement joins TRBV2 to TRBJ2-7; D gene ambiguous. The V gene lost 4 bases and the J gene lost 3 bases, with 10 bases spanning the gap. The CDR3 consists of 13 residues. Germline CDR1 and CDR2: SNHLY and FYNNEI.

The rearrangement joins TRBV24-1 to TRBJ2-1; TRBD2 matches at 13 bases. The germline CDR1 and CDR2 sequences are KGHDR and SFDVKD. J was trimmed by 4 bases and V by 4 bases; bases with no gene match: 9. The length of the CDR3 is 18 residues. CDR3 nucleotides: TGTGCCACCAGTGACTCGGGACTAGCGGGGCCGTCTTACAATGAGCAGTTCTTC. Translation: CATSDSGLAGPSYNEQFF.

The chain recombines TRBV12-3 or TRBV12-4 with TRBJ2-3; D may be TRBD2 (6 bases). This CDR3 spans 14 amino acids. With 4 bases removed from V and 4 bases from J, the gap between germline ends came to 12 bases. The DNA of the CDR3 is TGTGCCAGCAGTTCATCGGGGGAGCCAGATACGCAGTATTTT. It specifies CASSSSGEPDTQYF.

The chain joins TRBV9 to TRBJ2-1, with 8 bases fitting TRBD2. The ends lost 5 bases at V and 5 bases at J; junction bases unmatched: 3. The CDR3 sequence is 13 residues long. Germline V lookup: CDR1 SGDLS, CDR2 YYNGEE. The CDR3 nucleotides are TGTGCCAGCAGGCGGGAGGCCCACAATGAGCAGTTCTTC. Translation gives CASRREAHNEQFF.

This clonotype was found once. V and J are TRBV27 and TRBJ2-2; TRBD1 matches at 10 bases. J was trimmed by 6 bases and V by 3 bases; bases with no gene match: 10. The CDR3 extends over 17 amino acids. Per the germline V gene, CDR1 is MNHEY and CDR2 is SMNVEV (reference sequence). CDR3 sequence: CASSFIGSGQGAGELFF. The CDR3 region has the DNA TGTGCCAGCAGTTTTATCGGCTCCGGACAGGGGGCCGGGGAGCTGTTTTTT.

The V gene is TRBV27, the J gene TRBJ2-1; tentatively, D is TRBD1 (5 bases). The V gene lost 5 bases and the J gene lost 4 bases, with 12 bases spanning the gap. The CDR3 is 14 residues long. Germline values: CDR1 MNHEY, CDR2 SMNVEV (reference sequence). The CDR3 DNA is TGTGCCAGCAGTCAACGGACAACATACAATGAGCAGTTCTTC. It translates to CASSQRTTYNEQFF.

This clonotype occurred once. The rearrangement links TRBV20-1 to TRBJ2-7; possibly TRBD1 for D (6 bases). Germline V gene sequence: CDR1 DFQATT, CDR2 SNEGSKA (reference sequence). Trimming removed 5 bases at V and 5 bases at J, with 13 bases between. The CDR3 contains 12 residues. As DNA, the CDR3 is TGCAGTGCTTTTCTCCAGGGGAACGAGCAGTACTTC. Protein: CSAFLQGNEQYF.

The chain uses TRBV25-1 and TRBJ1-1; TRBD1 is a possible D gene (6 bases). The germline V gene has CDR1 MGHDK and CDR2 SYGVNS. Trimming took off 6 bases at V and 7 bases at J, with 15 bases between the two ends. The CDR3 has 13 amino acids. CDR3 amino acids: CASSVGGAGEAFF. DNA of the CDR3: TGTGCCAGCAGCGTCGGGGGGGCCGGTGAAGCTTTCTTT.

This chain links TRBV7-2 with TRBJ2-7; D gene uncertain. V was shortened by 1 base and J by 2 bases, with 9 bases between the two germline ends. From germline, CDR1 is SGHTA and CDR2 FQGNSA. The CDR3 has 14 amino acids. The CDR3 bases are TGTGCCAGCAGCTTAGGGGTCAGCGCCTACGAGCAGTACGTC. The encoded protein is CASSLGVSAYEQYV.

The chain links TRBV4-1 to TRBJ2-1, with D tentatively TRBD1 (5 bases). This CDR3 is built from 15 residues. Trimming stripped 4 bases from V and 0 bases from J, with 10 bases between. Germline V gene lookup returns CDR1 MGHRA and CDR2 YSYEKL. The CDR3 nucleotides read TGCGCCAGCAGCCCCCGGACAAACTCCTACAATGAGCAGTTCTTC. It yields the protein CASSPRTNSYNEQFF.

The chain employs TRBV9 and TRBJ1-1; the D is unclear. Trimming took off 0 bases at V and 1 base at J, with 10 bases between the two ends. From germline, CDR1 is SGDLS and CDR2 YYNGEE. This CDR3 region has 15 residues. The CDR3 DNA follows: TGTGCCAGCAGCGTAGCGAGTGGTTGGAACACTGAAGCTTTCTTT. Its protein is CASSVASGWNTEAFF.